This T cell receptor beta chain was recorded in a study of T cells after yellow fever vaccination. Overall study results and limits: The secondary response showed a weaker magnitude and a faster peak, day 5 versus 15. Highly abundant clonotypes carried over from the bulk population could end up in FACS-sorted repertoires as contaminants.

TCRdb redid the calling of the 5' RACE reads with MiXCR, one entry per CDR3 protein. The sample records a few hundred thousand distinct CDR3 sequences, under 9% being singletons. CDR1 and CDR2 (germline): LNHDA, SQIVND (reference sequence). With 7 bases removed from V and 7 bases from J, the gap between germline ends came to 16 bases. This CDR3 spans 14 amino acids. This clonotype was found a few times. The antigen remains unidentified. The sample here was CD4+ T cells sorted from PBMCs, taken 5 days after the yellow fever booster vaccination. The V gene is TRBV19, the J gene TRBJ1-4; D not certain. The clonotype was recovered from a young man who received the YFV17D yellow fever vaccine. The CDR3 nucleotides read TGTGCCAGTACCCGATCAGTTGCAATTGAAAAACTGTTTTTT. It yields the protein CASTRSVAIEKLFF.